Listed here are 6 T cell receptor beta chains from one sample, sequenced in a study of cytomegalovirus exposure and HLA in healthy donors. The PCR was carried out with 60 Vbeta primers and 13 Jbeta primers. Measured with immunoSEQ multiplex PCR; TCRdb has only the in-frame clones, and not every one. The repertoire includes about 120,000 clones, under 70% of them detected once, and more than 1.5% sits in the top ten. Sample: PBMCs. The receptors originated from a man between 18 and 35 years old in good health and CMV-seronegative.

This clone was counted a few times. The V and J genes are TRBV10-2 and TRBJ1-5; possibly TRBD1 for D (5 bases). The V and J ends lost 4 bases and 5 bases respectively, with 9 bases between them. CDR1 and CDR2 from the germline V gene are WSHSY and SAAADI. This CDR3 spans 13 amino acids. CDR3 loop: CASSGDRDQPQHF. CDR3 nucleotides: TGCGCCAGCAGTGGAGACAGAGATCAGCCCCAGCATTTT.

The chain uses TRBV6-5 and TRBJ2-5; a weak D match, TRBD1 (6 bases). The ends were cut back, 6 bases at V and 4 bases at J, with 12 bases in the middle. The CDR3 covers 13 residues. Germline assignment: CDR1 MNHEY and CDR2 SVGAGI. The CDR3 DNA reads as TGTGCCAGCAGCCGTAACAGGGTAGAGACCCAGTACTTC. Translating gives CASSRNRVETQYF.

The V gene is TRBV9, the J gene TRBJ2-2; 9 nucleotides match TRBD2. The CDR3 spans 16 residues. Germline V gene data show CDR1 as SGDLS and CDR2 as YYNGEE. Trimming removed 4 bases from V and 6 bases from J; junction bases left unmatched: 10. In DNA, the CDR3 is TGTGCCAGCAGCCGAGCGGGCGGGGGGGCTCCCGGGGAGCTGTTTTTT. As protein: CASSRAGGGAPGELFF.

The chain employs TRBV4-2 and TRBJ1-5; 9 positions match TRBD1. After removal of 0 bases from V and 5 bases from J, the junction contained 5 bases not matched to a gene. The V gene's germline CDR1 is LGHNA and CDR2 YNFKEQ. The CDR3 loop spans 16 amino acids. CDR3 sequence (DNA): TGTGCCAGCAGCCAAGATGGAACAGGGGGCGATCAGCCCCAGCATTTT. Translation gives CASSQDGTGGDQPQHF.

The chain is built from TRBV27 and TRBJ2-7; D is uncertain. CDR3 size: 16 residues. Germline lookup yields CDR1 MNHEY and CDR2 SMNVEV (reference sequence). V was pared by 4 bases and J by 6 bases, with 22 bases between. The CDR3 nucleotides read TGTGCCAGCAGTTCCCTCCTCCGGTATCGTGGCGGCGAGCAGTACTTC. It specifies CASSSLLRYRGGEQYF.

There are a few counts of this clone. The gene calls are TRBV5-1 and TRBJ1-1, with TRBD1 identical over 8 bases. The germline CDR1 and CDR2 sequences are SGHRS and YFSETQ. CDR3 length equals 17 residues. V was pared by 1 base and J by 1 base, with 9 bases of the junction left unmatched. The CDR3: CASSLQFQGAGNTEAFF. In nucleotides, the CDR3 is TGCGCCAGCAGCTTGCAGTTTCAGGGGGCAGGGAACACTGAAGCTTTCTTT.